This T cell receptor (beta chain) was sequenced during a study of identical twins. The table lists this clonotype with a few counts. The CDR3 contains 14 residues. Germline assignment: CDR1 MDHEN and CDR2 SYDVKM. With V trimmed by 7 bases and J by 2 bases, 3 bases remained unmatched. Template switching supplied a universal primer site; unique molecular identifiers were carried on the cDNA. Each CDR3 protein is one row after TCRdb ran MiXCR on the 5' RACE reads. The sample has 1.5 million or so distinct CDR3 sequences, more than 30% seen once. The receptor was derived from a newborn girl in good health. Sequencing used cord blood. The V and J genes are TRBV28 and TRBJ2-1; 9 nucleotides match TRBD2. As DNA, the CDR3 is TGTGCCAGCACTAGCGGGACGGCCTACAATGAGCAGTTCTTC. Its protein is CASTSGTAYNEQFF.